Listed below are T cell receptor beta chains from one sample, sequenced in a study of blood T cell repertoires in COVID-19. Sequencing used immunoSEQ multiplex PCR; TCRdb keeps in-frame clones, though not all of them. Of approximately 47,000 clones listed, more than 75% are singletons. Sequencing used peripheral blood. These receptors originate from a woman aged 55-70 years with acute or convalescent COVID-19. Each CDR3 is given with its conserved first and last residue. A D gene is named only where the DNA matches it firmly. Rows give clone size only sometimes, using once, few, many, or a class for an expanded clone.

v_call	clone_size	d_call	j_call	cdr3_nt	cdr3_aa
TRBV6-4	once	NA	TRBJ1-5	TGTGCCAGCAGTGAAGAGGGTAGTCAGCCCCAGCATTTT	CASSEEGSQPQHF
TRBV6-5	NA	TRBD1	TRBJ1-5	TGTGCCAGCAGCTCAAGACAGGGAGGCAATCAGCCCCAGCATTTT	CASSSRQGGNQPQHF
TRBV2	NA	TRBD1	TRBJ1-6	TGTGCCAGCACCTCCGGACAGGGAGGAACCCCCCTCCACTTT	CASTSGQGGTPLHF
TRBV7-3	NA	NA	TRBJ1-2	TGTGCCAGCAGCCTCGGAGCAGGGTATGGCTACACCTTC	CASSLGAGYGYTF
TRBV5-1	NA	NA	TRBJ2-6	TGCGCCAGCAGCTTGGGCGGGTCTGGGGCCAACGTCCTGACTTTC	CASSLGGSGANVLTF
TRBV7-3	NA	TRBD2	TRBJ2-1	TGTGCCAGCAGCCAGACTAGCGGGTACAATGAGCAGTTCTTC	CASSQTSGYNEQFF
TRBV6-5	NA	NA	TRBJ2-1	TGTGCCAGCAGGATCCTACAGGGTTCCTACAATGAGCAGTTCTTC	CASRILQGSYNEQFF
TRBV5-1	few	NA	TRBJ1-1	TGCGCCAGCAGCTTGGCCTTGGGTCTTTCGGGGTTCACTGAAGCTTTCTTT	CASSLALGLSGFTEAFF
TRBV2	NA	TRBD2	TRBJ2-5	TGTGCCAGCAGTGTCATGACGGGGGGTCCCCAAGAGACCCAGTACTTC	CASSVMTGGPQETQYF
TRBV6-5	NA	NA	TRBJ1-1	TGTGCCAGCAGTACTGGGGAGGGGACGAAAACTTTCTTT	CASSTGEGTKTFF
TRBV5-6	NA	TRBD1	TRBJ2-4	TGTGCCAGCAGCATACAGGGGGTTGCCAAAAACATTCAGTACTTC	CASSIQGVAKNIQYF
TRBV9	NA	NA	TRBJ1-5	TGTGCCAGCAGCGTAGTGGGGGCGGTGGGTCAGCCCCAGCATTTT	CASSVVGAVGQPQHF
TRBV19	NA	TRBD1	TRBJ1-1	TGTGCCAGTAGTATGCTTGGACAGGGTGGGACTGAAGCTTTCTTT	CASSMLGQGGTEAFF
TRBV27	NA	NA	TRBJ1-4	TGTGCCAGCAGCCGTTTCGGACAGCTTAATGAAAAACTGTTTTTT	CASSRFGQLNEKLFF
TRBV12-3/TRBV12-4	NA	NA	TRBJ2-7	TGTGCCAGCAGTCCCTCAGGGATCGAGCAGTACTTC	CASSPSGIEQYF
TRBV5-4	NA	NA	TRBJ1-2	TGTGCCAGCAGTCTGGAGGAGGGCTATGGCTACACCTTC	CASSLEEGYGYTF
TRBV6-5	NA	TRBD1	TRBJ1-2	TGTGCCAGCAGTCCCAGGGGGCATGATGGCTACACCTTC	CASSPRGHDGYTF
TRBV9	NA	NA	TRBJ2-1	TGTGCCAGCAGCTTTAGTTTTAATGAGCAGTTCTTC	CASSFSFNEQFF
TRBV5-1	NA	NA	TRBJ2-4	TGCGCCAGCCAAGCGGGTGAACTGGAAAACATTCAGTACTTC	CASQAGELENIQYF
TRBV27	NA	NA	TRBJ1-6	TGTGCCAGCAGACAGGAGTATAATTCACCCCTCCACTTT	CASRQEYNSPLHF
TRBV12-3/TRBV12-4	NA	TRBD1	TRBJ1-1	TGTGCCAGCAAGCAGGACAGGGACACTGAAGCTTTCTTT	CASKQDRDTEAFF
TRBV6-4	NA	NA	TRBJ1-5	TGTGCCAGCAGTGAGGGACTCGCCCAGCCCCAGCATTTT	CASSEGLAQPQHF
TRBV19	NA	TRBD1	TRBJ2-2	TGTGCCAGCACCGAAACAGACAGGGTCGACACCGGGGAGCTGTTTTTT	CASTETDRVDTGELFF
TRBV7-2	NA	NA	TRBJ1-2	TGTGCCAGCAGCTTAGTGCAGGGGCTTACTTATGGCTACACCTTC	CASSLVQGLTYGYTF
TRBV5-4	NA	NA	TRBJ2-2	TGTGCCAGCAGCCGTACCCAGGCCGCCACCGGGGAGCTGTTTTTT	CASSRTQAATGELFF
TRBV5-1	few	NA	TRBJ2-1	TGCGCCAGCAGCTTGGACGGTACCTACAATGAGCAGTTCTTC	CASSLDGTYNEQFF
TRBV11-3	once	TRBD2	TRBJ2-2	TGTGCCAGCAGCTCCCGTGGTAGCGGGCCAACAGGGGAGCTGTTTTTT	CASSSRGSGPTGELFF
TRBV15	NA	TRBD1	TRBJ2-2	TGTGCCACCAGCGGACAGGGACGCACCGGGGAGCTGTTTTTT	CATSGQGRTGELFF
TRBV5-1	NA	NA	TRBJ2-2	TGCGCCAGCAGCTTTCTGGGGGCGACTTCATACACCGGGGAGCTGTTTTTT	CASSFLGATSYTGELFF
TRBV27	NA	NA	TRBJ1-5	TGTGCCAGCAGTCCCCTTAATCAGCCCCAGCATTTT	CASSPLNQPQHF
TRBV3-1/TRBV3-2	NA	TRBD1	TRBJ1-2	TGTGCCAGCAGCCAAACAGGGGGCAATGGCTACACCTTC	CASSQTGGNGYTF
TRBV7-3	NA	TRBD2	TRBJ2-3	TGTGCCAGCAGCCCATCCGGACTAGCGGGGATCACAGATACGCAGTATTTT	CASSPSGLAGITDTQYF
TRBV24-1	NA	NA	TRBJ2-1	TGTGCCACCAGTGATTCCCCTGAGGGTCTGCAGAGCTCCTACAATGAGCAGTTCTTC	CATSDSPEGLQSSYNEQFF
TRBV7-8	NA	TRBD2	TRBJ2-5	TGTGCCAGCAGCCAGACGGGACTAGCGGGACTAGAGACCCAGTACTTC	CASSQTGLAGLETQYF
TRBV6-5	NA	TRBD1	TRBJ1-5	TGTGCCACCCTGACAGGGGTTCGCAATCAGCCCCAGCATTTT	CATLTGVRNQPQHF
TRBV7-3	NA	NA	TRBJ2-1	TGTGCCAGCAGCTTAACGTCGGCGGGGACCAATTGGGATGAGCAGTTCTTC	CASSLTSAGTNWDEQFF
TRBV9	NA	NA	TRBJ1-2	TGTGCCAGCAGCGTAGAGGCCGACGGGTGGAAAGGCTACACCTTC	CASSVEADGWKGYTF
TRBV15	NA	TRBD2	TRBJ2-7	TGTGCCACCAGCGTTACTAGCGGGCAGTCCTACGAGCAGTACTTC	CATSVTSGQSYEQYF
TRBV6-5	NA	TRBD1	TRBJ2-7	TGTGCCAGCTGGACAGGGCGGCCCTACGAGCAGTACTTC	CASWTGRPYEQYF
TRBV10-3	few	TRBD1	TRBJ2-5	TGTGCCATCGCTGGACAGGGCGGAGAGACCCAGTACTTC	CAIAGQGGETQYF
TRBV27	NA	TRBD1	TRBJ1-1	TGTGCCAGCAGTTGGGGACAGGCCTCGAACACTGAAGCTTTCTTT	CASSWGQASNTEAFF
TRBV7-2	NA	NA	TRBJ2-7	TGTGCCAGCAGCAAAGGGGGTGGCGGGGGAAGCTACGAGCAGTACTTC	CASSKGGGGGSYEQYF
TRBV29-1	NA	NA	TRBJ2-7	TGCAGCGTGAGGGACTTATCCGTGTCCTACGAGCAGTACTTC	CSVRDLSVSYEQYF
TRBV5-5	NA	NA	TRBJ1-2	TGTGCCAGCACCGAGGCTTGGGGCAATCCTTATGCGGGCTACACCTTC	CASTEAWGNPYAGYTF
TRBV6-6	NA	TRBD1	TRBJ2-6	TGTGCCAGCAGTCATAAACGGGACAGAAGCTCTGGGGCCAACGTCCTGACTTTC	CASSHKRDRSSGANVLTF